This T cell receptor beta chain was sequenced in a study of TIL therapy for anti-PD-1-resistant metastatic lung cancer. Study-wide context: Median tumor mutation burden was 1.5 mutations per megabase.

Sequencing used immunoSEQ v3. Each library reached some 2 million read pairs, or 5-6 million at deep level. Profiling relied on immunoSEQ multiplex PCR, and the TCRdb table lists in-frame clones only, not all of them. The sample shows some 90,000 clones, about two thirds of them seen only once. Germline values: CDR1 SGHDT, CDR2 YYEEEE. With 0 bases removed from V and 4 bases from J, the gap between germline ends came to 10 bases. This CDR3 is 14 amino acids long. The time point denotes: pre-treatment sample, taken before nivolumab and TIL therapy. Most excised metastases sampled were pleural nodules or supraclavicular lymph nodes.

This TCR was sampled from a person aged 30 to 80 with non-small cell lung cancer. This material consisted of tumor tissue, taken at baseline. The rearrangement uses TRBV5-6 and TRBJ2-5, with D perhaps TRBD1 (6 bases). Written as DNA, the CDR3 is TGTGCCAGCAGCTTGGCCGGACAGACAGAGACCCAGTACTTC. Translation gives CASSLAGQTETQYF. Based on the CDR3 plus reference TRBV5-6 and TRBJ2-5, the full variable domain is DAGVTQSPTHLIKTRGQQVTLRCSPKSGHDTVSWYQQALGQGPQFIFQYYEEEERQRGNFPDRFSGHQFPNYSSELNVNALLLGDSALYLCASSLAGQTETQYFGPGTRLLVL.